The clone carrying this T cell receptor (beta chain) turned up a few times. No antigen is known for it. The sample is drawn from a study of T cell repertoires in cytomegalovirus infection. Across the whole study: Public TCR beta signatures indicated both CMV infection and matching HLA type.

Whole-study findings and limits: HLA-C-restricted, CMV-specific TCR beta clonotypes were dominant ex vivo. Summed frequency of shared TCR beta families picked out CMV carriers who also had the relevant HLA.

TCRdb redid the calling of the reads with MiXCR, one entry per CDR3 protein. The sample has some 230,000 distinct CDR3 sequences, roughly 22% seen once; the top ten hold over 15%. Trimming took off 0 bases at V and 0 bases at J, with 10 bases between the two ends. Germline V gives CDR1 DFQATT, CDR2 SNEGSKA (reference sequence). This CDR3 comprises 15 residues. This clonotype was obtained from a human donor in good health (CMV status not recorded). Some clones in this sample may be carry-over from other donors' samples. The chain joins TRBV20-1 to TRBJ2-3; D is undetermined. Sample: CD8+ T cells from PBMCs. The chain's CDR3 is CSARDTWGSTDTQYF. CDR3 DNA sequence: TGCAGTGCTAGAGATACTTGGGGAAGCACAGATACGCAGTATTTT.